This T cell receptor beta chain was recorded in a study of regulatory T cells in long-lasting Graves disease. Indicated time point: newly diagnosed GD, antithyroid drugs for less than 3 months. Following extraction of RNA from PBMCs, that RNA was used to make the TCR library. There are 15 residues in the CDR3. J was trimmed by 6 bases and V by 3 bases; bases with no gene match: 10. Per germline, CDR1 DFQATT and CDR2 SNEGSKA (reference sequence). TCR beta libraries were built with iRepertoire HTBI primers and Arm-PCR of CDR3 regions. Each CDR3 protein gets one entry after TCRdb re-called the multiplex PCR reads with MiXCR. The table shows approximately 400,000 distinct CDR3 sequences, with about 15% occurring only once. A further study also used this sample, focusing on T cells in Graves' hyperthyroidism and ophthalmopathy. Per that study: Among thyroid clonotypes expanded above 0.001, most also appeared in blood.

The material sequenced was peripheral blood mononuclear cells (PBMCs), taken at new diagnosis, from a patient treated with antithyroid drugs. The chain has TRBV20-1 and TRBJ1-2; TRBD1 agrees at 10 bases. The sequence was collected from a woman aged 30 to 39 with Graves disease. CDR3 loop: CSASDTGQGMNGYTF. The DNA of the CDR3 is TGCAGTGCTAGCGACACGGGACAGGGGATGAATGGCTACACCTTC.